This T cell receptor beta chain came from a study of T cells after yellow fever vaccination. Study context: Fractions with few cells were prepared using SMART-Seq v4 Ultra Low Input.

This clonotype was observed many times. No antigen is known for it. Findings and limits, study-wide: Among primary-vaccination clones, most reappeared after the booster, at about 95% for CD4 and 88% for CD8.

V lost 6 bases, J lost 11 bases, and 10 bases stayed unmatched. CDR3 length: 14 amino acids. CDR1 and CDR2 (germline): MNHNS, SASEGT. TCRdb ran MiXCR on the 5' RACE reads and lists one entry per CDR3 protein. The profile shows hundreds of thousands of distinct CDR3 sequences, about 19% of them singletons. Material: PBMCs, obtained 15 days after the yellow fever booster vaccination. The origin of this receptor is a man between 25 and 39 years old who received the YFV17D yellow fever vaccine. The chain combines TRBV6-1 with TRBJ2-2; 9 bases agree with TRBD1. Written as DNA, the CDR3 is TGTGCCAGCAGGGAAAACACAGGGGGCGGTGAGCTGTTTTTT. Its protein is CASRENTGGGELFF.